The rows below give T cell receptor beta chains drawn from one sample of a study of T cell responses to AZD1222 COVID-19 vaccine. Clones were sequenced by immunoSEQ multiplex PCR, and TCRdb holds only the in-frame ones, with some missing. The sample lists over 40,000 clones; roughly 84% were seen once. The input for sequencing was peripheral blood, taken on day 0 of AZD1222 vaccination. All receptors come from an adult in good health. The conserved cysteine and the conserved F or W are not part of the CDR3 here. The size field is filled for only some rows; it gives once, few, many or a size class.

CDR3: ASSPQYSNQPQH; V: TRBV3-1/TRBV3-2; J: TRBJ1-5; size: -
CDR3: ATSGLERNNEQF; V: TRBV5-1; J: TRBJ2-1; size: -
CDR3: ASSVGEEGSLH; V: TRBV9; J: TRBJ1-6; size: -
CDR3: ASTKAVAVNEQF; V: TRBV9; J: TRBJ2-1; size: -
CDR3: ASSPDIYEQY; V: TRBV9; J: TRBJ2-7; size: -
CDR3: ASTHLWTAEAF; V: TRBV28; J: TRBJ1-1; size: -
CDR3: ARQGVRGDQETQY; V: TRBV30; J: TRBJ2-5; size: -
CDR3: ASSADRAYNEKLF; V: TRBV6-5; J: TRBJ1-4; size: -
CDR3: SPLGDEQF; V: TRBV20-1; J: TRBJ2-1; size: -
CDR3: ASSEGRSSGAQETQY; V: TRBV2; J: TRBJ2-5; size: -
CDR3: ASSTTGGRVSYNEQF; V: TRBV5-1; J: TRBJ2-1; size: -
CDR3: AWRAGNSPLH; V: TRBV30; J: TRBJ1-6; size: -
CDR3: ASSIREGAFSSAGELF; V: TRBV19; J: TRBJ2-2; size: -
CDR3: ASSLTGSTEAF; V: TRBV7-7; J: TRBJ1-1; size: -
CDR3: ASSLRAGFDYEQY; V: TRBV7-8; J: TRBJ2-7; size: -
CDR3: ASSSRARGRYEQY; V: TRBV27; J: TRBJ2-7; size: -
CDR3: ASGLEGRGAEAF; V: TRBV12-5; J: TRBJ1-1; size: few
CDR3: ASSLSQGAALFGYT; V: TRBV27; J: TRBJ1-2; size: -
CDR3: ASSQGGGDSEAF; V: TRBV11-3; J: TRBJ1-1; size: -
CDR3: ASSGGTDTQY; V: TRBV5-1; J: TRBJ2-3; size: -
CDR3: ASSRREGATNEKLF; V: TRBV5-1; J: TRBJ1-4; size: -